This TCR beta chain derives from a study of blood T cells in healthy people across ages. Findings and limits, study-wide: Older individuals had lower TCR beta diversity per million T cells (the decline was roughly linear).

PCR was performed a second time for 7 to 11 cycles using a sample-barcoded 5' primer and a J-beta primer mix. TCRdb reprocessed the 5' RACE reads with MiXCR, giving one entry per CDR3 protein. The table lists roughly 730,000 distinct CDR3 sequences, just over 55% of them singletons. The germline V and J ends were trimmed by 2 bases and 9 bases, with 5 bases remaining between them. Germline CDR1 is MNHNY and CDR2 is SVGAGI (reference sequence). The CDR3 is 11 amino acids. This clonotype has only one observation. Its antigen remains unidentified. The source material was blood. This chain connects TRBV6-6 to TRBJ2-1; D gene uncertain. This receptor was taken from a man aged 40-49 years in good health. The CDR3 protein is CASSYMGEQFF. The CDR3 region has the DNA TGTGCCAGCAGTTACATGGGTGAGCAGTTCTTC.